The text below deals with one TCR beta chain. What it binds is unknown. Profiling relied on immunoSEQ multiplex PCR, and the TCRdb table lists in-frame clones only, not all of them. The repertoire holds 300,000 to 350,000 clones, with around 90% as singletons. This record belongs to a study of cytomegalovirus exposure and HLA in healthy donors. Whole-study results and caveats: Rare TCR sequences predominated, though certain public TCRs were found in many donors. Cytomegalovirus status was reportedly diagnosed by the classifier with high sensitivity and specificity. There were 150 to 200 TCR beta chains listed as cytomegalovirus-associated.

The trim removed 6 bases at V and 4 bases at J, leaving 11 bases unmatched. Per the germline V gene, CDR1 is MGHRA and CDR2 is YSYEKL. The CDR3 has 15 amino acids. What was sequenced was PBMCs. The clonotype comes from a man under 40 in good health and CMV-seronegative. The V gene is TRBV4-1, the J gene TRBJ1-1; 7 bases align to TRBD1. The CDR3 loop reads CASSNSGQKGTEAFF. DNA for the CDR3: TGCGCCAGCAGTAATTCGGGACAGAAGGGCACTGAAGCTTTCTTT.